This T cell receptor beta chain was identified in a study of blood T cell repertoires in COVID-19. The wider study: Sites across the United States, Italy and Spain contributed samples from acute and convalescent COVID-19.

V lost 5 bases and J lost 4; bases outside the gene matches: 7. There are 15 residues in the CDR3. Per germline, CDR1 SGHVS and CDR2 FQNEAQ. Methods used by the authors: It was from reference gene primer amplification that nucleated cell counts were estimated. Using immunoSEQ multiplex PCR, the repertoire was profiled, and TCRdb retains in-frame clones only, with some absent. From that table come the V and J calls and clone size; the DNA was used to work out D and trimming. The sample lists tens of thousands of clones; 83% were seen once. V gene TRBV7-8 combines with J gene TRBJ1-1, with TRBD1 matching over 10 bases. Sequencing used peripheral blood. The receptor's source is a man aged 45-60 years with active COVID-19. In nucleotides, the CDR3 is TGTGCCAGCAGCCCCGTGAGACAGGGGGCCACTGAAGCTTTCTTT. It encodes CASSPVRQGATEAFF.